Given below is one T cell receptor beta chain in context. What it recognizes is unknown. The CDR3 is made up of 15 amino acids. Germline loops: CDR1 SGHAT, CDR2 FQDESV (reference sequence). Trimming left V 0 bases short and J 7 bases short, with 13 bases between. These data are taken from a study of blood T cells in healthy people across ages. Isolation of PBMCs gave at least 7 million cells per sample. Per sample, no less than 6 micrograms of total RNA were extracted. Notes on the study in general: Using unsorted PBMCs precluded a conclusive naive versus antigen-experienced comparison. Per million T cells, TCR beta diversity dropped roughly linearly as age increased.

A second PCR, run for about 6 to 11 cycles, used a sample-barcoded 5' primer plus a J-beta primer mix. In TCRdb, the 5' RACE reads were re-called with MiXCR into one record per CDR3 protein. The sample lists roughly 1.7 million distinct CDR3 sequences, almost 35% occurring once. The sequenced sample consisted of blood. The V and J genes are TRBV11-1 and TRBJ2-1; D gene unclear. The receptor's source is a woman in her 30s in good health. Here the CDR3 DNA reads TGTGCCAGCAGCTTAGCAGAGAATAGTGTGAATGAGCAGTTCTTC. Translating it yields CASSLAENSVNEQFF.